The source of this TCR beta chain is a study of cytomegalovirus exposure and HLA in healthy donors. PCR employed 60 Vbeta and 13 Jbeta primers. Method: immunoSEQ multiplex PCR; TCRdb's copy keeps in-frame clones and lacks some. The sample has 150,000 or so clones; around 83% are singletons. Regarding the study as a whole: Follow-up analysis later connected one missense variant in DCLRE1C with trimming of TCR beta V- and J-genes. The dataset shows that most TCR sequences were rare, while some public TCRs occurred in many donors. TCR beta sequences numbering more than 15,000 were associated with HLA alleles at 0.05 false discovery rate in a later analysis.

Germline CDR1 is SGDLS and CDR2 is YYNGEE. This CDR3 has 16 residues. Trimming cost V 0 bases and J 12 bases; bases outside gene matches: 14. With regard to this clone: Its antigen is not identified.

Material: PBMCs. The chain links TRBV9 to TRBJ2-3; 9 positions agree with TRBD2. The TCR was taken from a male donor in good health and CMV-seropositive. Here the CDR3 reads CASSVGESGRLIIQYF. The CDR3 DNA sequence: TGTGCCAGCAGCGTAGGAGAAAGCGGGAGGCTAATAATTCAGTATTTT. Combining the CDR3 with reference TRBV9 and TRBJ2-3 gives the whole variable domain DSGVTQTPKHLITATGQRVTLRCSPRSGDLSVYWYQQSLDQGLQFLIQYYNGEERAKGNILERFSAQQFPDLHSELNLSSLELGDSALYFCASSVGESGRLIIQYFGPGTRLTVL.